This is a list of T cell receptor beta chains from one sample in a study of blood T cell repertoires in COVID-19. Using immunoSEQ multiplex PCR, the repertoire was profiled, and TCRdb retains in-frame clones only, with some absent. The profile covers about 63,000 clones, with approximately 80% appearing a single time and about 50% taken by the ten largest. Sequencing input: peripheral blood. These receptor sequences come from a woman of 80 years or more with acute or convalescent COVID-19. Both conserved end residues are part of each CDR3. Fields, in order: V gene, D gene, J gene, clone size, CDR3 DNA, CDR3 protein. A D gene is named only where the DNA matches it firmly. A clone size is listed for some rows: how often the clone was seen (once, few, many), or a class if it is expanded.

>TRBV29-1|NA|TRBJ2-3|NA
TGCAGCGTTGAAGGTGGGGCTCGAGAGAGTCCAGATACGCAGTATTTT
CSVEGGARESPDTQYF
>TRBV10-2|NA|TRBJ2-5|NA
TGCGCCAGCAGTGTAACCAGACTAAGCGAGACCCAGTACTTC
CASSVTRLSETQYF
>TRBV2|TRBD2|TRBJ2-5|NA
TGTGCCAGCAGTCAGCGGGAGGGGAACCAAGAGACCCAGTACTTC
CASSQREGNQETQYF
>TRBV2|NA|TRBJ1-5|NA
TGTGCCAGCAGGAGGGAAGGGACAAGCAATCAGCCCCAGCATTTT
CASRREGTSNQPQHF
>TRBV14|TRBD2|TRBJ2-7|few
TGTGCCAGCAGCCATAGCAAGGCGGGGGCCTACGAGCAGTACTTC
CASSHSKAGAYEQYF
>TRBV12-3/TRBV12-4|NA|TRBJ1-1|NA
TGTGCCAGCAGTAGGGACATGAACACTGAAGCTTTCTTT
CASSRDMNTEAFF
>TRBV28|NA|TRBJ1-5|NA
TGTGCCAGCATCCTGGGAAGGGTCGGGATCAAAGGGAGGAATCAGCCCCAGCATTTT
CASILGRVGIKGRNQPQHF
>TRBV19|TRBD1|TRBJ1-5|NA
TGTGCCAGTAGTTACCGACAGGGCGGCAATCAGCCCCAGCATTTT
CASSYRQGGNQPQHF
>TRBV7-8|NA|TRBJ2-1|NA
TGTGCCAGCAGCTCGCTGACTGGGGGGGCTTTTCGGTTCTTC
CASSSLTGGAFRFF
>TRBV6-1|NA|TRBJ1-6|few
TGTGCCAGCAGGCCCGACACCACAATTCAACCCCTCCACTTT
CASRPDTTIQPLHF
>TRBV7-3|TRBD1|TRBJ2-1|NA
TGTGCCAGCAGCTCCACGCCAGGGGGACAGAATTATAATGAGCAGTTCTTC
CASSSTPGGQNYNEQFF
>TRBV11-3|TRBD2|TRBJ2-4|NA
TGTGCCAGCAGCCCGGGACTAGCGGGAGGGATTCAGTACTTC
CASSPGLAGGIQYF
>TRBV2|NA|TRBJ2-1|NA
TGTGCCAGCTCTCGTCTAGATGAGCAGTTCTTC
CASSRLDEQFF
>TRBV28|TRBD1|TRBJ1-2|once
TGTGCCAGCAGTTTGTACAGGGGGGATGGCTACACCTTC
CASSLYRGDGYTF
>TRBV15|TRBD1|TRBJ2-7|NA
TGTGCCACCAGCAGAGGTTTGGGACAGGGCTTCTACGAGCAGTACTTC
CATSRGLGQGFYEQYF
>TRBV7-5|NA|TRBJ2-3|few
TGTGCCAGAAGCTCACTAGCCTTCGGCACAGATACGCAGTATTTT
CARSSLAFGTDTQYF
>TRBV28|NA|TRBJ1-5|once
TGTGCCAGCAGCCCCCTCGGGAGGCCCCAGCATTTT
CASSPLGRPQHF
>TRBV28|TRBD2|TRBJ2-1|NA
TGTGCCAGCAGTTCTTTAAGCGGGACCTCCTACAATGAGCAGTTCTTC
CASSSLSGTSYNEQFF
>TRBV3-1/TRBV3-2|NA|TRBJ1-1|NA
TGTGCCAGCAGCCAAAGGGGGGGCACTGAAGCTTTCTTT
CASSQRGGTEAFF
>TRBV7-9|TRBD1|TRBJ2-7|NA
TGTGCCAGCAGGGGGGACAGGTCTCCCTACGAGCAGTACTTC
CASRGDRSPYEQYF
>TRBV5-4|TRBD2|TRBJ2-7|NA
TGTGCCAGCAGCCTTACGGTTCTAGCGGGAGTAAGGTACGAGCAGTACTTC
CASSLTVLAGVRYEQYF
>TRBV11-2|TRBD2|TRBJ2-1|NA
TGTGCCAGCAGCTCCCGTGGAGCGGGAGGCGCCTACAATGAGCAGTTCTTC
CASSSRGAGGAYNEQFF
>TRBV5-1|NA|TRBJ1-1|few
TGCGCCAGCAGCTTGATGGGACACAGGAACACTGAAGCTTTCTTT
CASSLMGHRNTEAFF
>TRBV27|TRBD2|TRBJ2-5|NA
TGTGCCAGCAGTCCCATAGCGGGAAGGCAGACCCAGTACTTC
CASSPIAGRQTQYF
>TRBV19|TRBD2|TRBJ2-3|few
TGTGCCAGCCGCAGCGGCGGGAGTGGTCCAGATACGCAGTATTTT
CASRSGGSGPDTQYF
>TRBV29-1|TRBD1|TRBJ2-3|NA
TGCAGCGCCCTTAGACAGGGAGATACGCAGTATTTT
CSALRQGDTQYF
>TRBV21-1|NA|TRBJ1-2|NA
TGTGCCAGCAGCAAACCCGGTCCTTACTATGGCTACACCTTC
CASSKPGPYYGYTF
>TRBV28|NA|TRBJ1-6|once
TGTGCCAGCAGTATCTGGGGGGGAGGTTCCTATAATTCACCCCTCCACTTT
CASSIWGGGSYNSPLHF
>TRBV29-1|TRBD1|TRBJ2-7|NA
TGCAGCGTTGAAATCGGGACAGGGGGCCTCGGGCAATGGTACTTC
CSVEIGTGGLGQWYF
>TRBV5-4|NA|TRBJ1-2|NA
TGTGCCAGCAGCTTGGGGGGGGTGGAGTATGGCTACACCTTC
CASSLGGVEYGYTF